The 19 T cell receptor beta chains below were found in one sample sequenced in a study of cytotoxic CD8 clonotypes in ibrutinib-treated CLL. Assay used: immunoSEQ multiplex PCR; TCRdb lists only in-frame clones, some missing. The sample has 250,000 to 350,000 clones; about 72% are singletons. The specimen comprised PBMCs, sampled at disease progression, from a patient treated with ibrutinib. The receptors derive from a human donor with chronic lymphocytic leukemia.

The chain joins TRBV5-4 to TRBJ2-1, with TRBD2 identical over 9 bases. Germline V lookup: CDR1 SGHNT, CDR2 YYREEE (reference sequence). The CDR3 length is 20 residues. The V and J ends lost 0 bases and 0 bases, in that order; junction bases with no gene match: 13. CDR3 in DNA: TGTGCCAGCAGCTTGGCCTTTAGCGGGAGCATCTTCGGCTCCTACAATGAGCAGTTCTTC. It translates to CASSLAFSGSIFGSYNEQFF.

The V and J genes are TRBV7-3 and TRBJ1-1, with 10 bases that match TRBD1. The CDR3 extends over 15 amino acids. Germline CDR1 and CDR2: SGHTA and FQGTGA. Germline trimming cut 5 bases from V and 1 base from J; bases unmatched to any gene: 4. The CDR3 region has the DNA TGTGCCAGCAGCACGACAGGGGGCGGGAACACTGAAGCTTTCTTT. Translated: CASSTTGGGNTEAFF.

The chain joins TRBV18 to TRBJ2-7, with 9 bases that match TRBD1. J gave up 3 bases and V 1 base, and 4 bases lay outside the gene matches. CDR1 is KGHSH, CDR2 LQKENI, per germline. CDR3 length equals 15 residues. The CDR3 loop is CASSPRRDRDYEQYF. The CDR3 DNA reads TGTGCCAGCTCACCACGGCGGGACAGGGACTACGAGCAGTACTTC.

V and J are TRBV28 and TRBJ2-5; D not resolved. This CDR3 spans 15 amino acids. The germline V and J ends were trimmed by 2 bases and 2 bases, with 12 bases remaining between them. Germline V gene sequence: CDR1 MDHEN, CDR2 SYDVKM. The CDR3 bases are TGTGCCAGCAGTTTACACAGCGCAGGACAAGAGACCCAGTACTTC. Translated: CASSLHSAGQETQYF.

The chain is built from TRBV7-2 and TRBJ1-2; 9 bases fit TRBD1. CDR3 length: 17 residues. Trimming cost V 5 bases and J 4 bases; bases outside gene matches: 14. Germline V gene lookup returns CDR1 SGHTA and CDR2 FQGNSA. DNA for the CDR3: TGTGCCAGCAGCCCTAGGCGGCGACAGGGGGGACCCTATGGCTACACCTTC. It yields the protein CASSPRRRQGGPYGYTF.

The chain uses TRBV29-1 and TRBJ2-1; 8 nucleotides match TRBD1. The trim removed 4 bases at V and 8 bases at J, leaving 7 bases unmatched. The CDR3 runs 13 residues. CDR1 and CDR2 (germline): SQVTM, ANQGSEA. CDR3 DNA sequence: TGCAGCGTTGTGGGGGCCAGGGGGCATGAGCAGTTCTTC. This codes for CSVVGARGHEQFF.

The chain joins TRBV2 to TRBJ2-5; 8 bases are shared with TRBD2. The germline V gene has CDR1 SNHLY and CDR2 FYNNEI. J lost 4 bases, V lost 7 bases, and 17 bases had no gene match. This CDR3 is 17 amino acids long. As DNA, the CDR3 is TGTGCCAGCACTATAGCGGCGGGGGGCCGCGTCGGAGAGACCCAGTACTTC. Its protein product is CASTIAAGGRVGETQYF.

Written as DNA, the CDR3 is TGTGCCAGCAGTCCTTCCGCAGATACGCAGTATTTT. This translates into CASSPSADTQYF. The chain uses TRBV6-5 and TRBJ2-3; D gene unclear. The V end lost 5 bases, the J end lost 4 bases, and 7 bases lay between the germline ends. Germline CDR1 is MNHEY and CDR2 is SVGAGI. CDR3 size: 12 residues.

V is TRBV29-1 and J is TRBJ2-6; D remains ambiguous. The length of the CDR3 is 13 residues. Looked up from germline, CDR1 is SQVTM and CDR2 is ANQGSEA. Trimming shortened V by 5 bases and J by 0 bases, and 5 bases separated the two germline ends. CDR3 sequence: CSVRTSGANVLTF. The CDR3 nucleotides read TGCAGCGTTCGGACCTCTGGGGCCAACGTCCTGACTTTC.

The rearrangement uses TRBV10-2 and TRBJ2-1; 9 bases agree with TRBD1. This CDR3 region has 14 residues. Germline V lookup: CDR1 WSHSY, CDR2 SAAADI. Losses at the gene ends were 6 bases for V and 7 bases for J; bases not matched to a gene: 7. CDR3 loop: CASSHRGLGNEQFF. For the CDR3, the DNA is TGCGCCAGCAGCCACAGGGGGCTGGGGAATGAGCAGTTCTTC.

This clone came up a few times. The chain recombines TRBV5-1 with TRBJ1-1; 7 nucleotides align to TRBD1. This CDR3 is built from 14 residues. V gave up 0 bases and J gave up 3 bases; unmatched junction bases: 2. Germline V gene sequence: CDR1 SGHRS, CDR2 YFSETQ. CDR3 bases: TGCGCCAGCAGCTTGGAGACAGGGTACACTGAAGCTTTCTTT. It encodes CASSLETGYTEAFF.

This clone was seen just once. This chain links TRBV7-9 with TRBJ1-2, with 12 bases aligning to TRBD1. There are 16 residues in the CDR3. V shed 1 base and J 6 bases; nucleotides not matched to a gene: 6. Germline CDR1 SEHNR, CDR2 FQNEAQ (reference sequence). CDR3 residues: CASSLGDRGRSDGYTF. The CDR3 region has the DNA TGTGCCAGCAGCTTAGGGGACAGGGGGCGAAGCGATGGCTACACCTTC. The whole variable domain, remainder taken from reference TRBV7-9 and TRBJ1-2, is DTGVSQNPRHKITKRGQNVTFRCDPISEHNRLYWYRQTLGQGPEFLTYFQNEAQLEKSRLLSDRFSAERPKGSFSTLEIQRTEQGDSAMYLCASSLGDRGRSDGYTFGSGTRLTVV.

Here the CDR3 reads CASSIGFSYEQYF. In DNA form, the CDR3 reads TGTGCCAGCAGCATAGGATTTTCCTACGAGCAGTACTTC. V and J are TRBV6-5 and TRBJ2-5; unclear D gene. The DNA end is a closer match to TRBJ2-7, so the J assignment may be wrong. CDR3 length: 13 residues. Germline V gene data show CDR1 as MNHEY and CDR2 as SVGAGI.

This clone was detected a few times. At one end, the junction sequence differs from germline, possibly due to a read error. This sequence joins TRBV29-1 and TRBJ1-4, with TRBD1 identical over 9 bases. Germline CDR1 reads SQVTM; CDR2 reads ANQGSEA. CDR3 length: 15 residues. In DNA form, the CDR3 reads TGCAGCGTGGTATGGACAGGGGCCGCTAACGAAAAACTGTTTTTT. It encodes CSVVWTGAANEKLFF.

The chain recombines TRBV27 with TRBJ1-1; no clear D. Trimming shortened V by 1 base and J by 4 bases, and 7 bases separated the two germline ends. The CDR3 runs to 13 residues. CDR1 and CDR2 from the germline V gene are MNHEY and SMNVEV (reference sequence). DNA of the CDR3: TGTGCCAGCAGTTTATTGGAATTCACTGAAGCTTTCTTT. Amino acid sequence: CASSLLEFTEAFF.

V is TRBV29-1 and J is TRBJ2-4; possible D gene TRBD1, 6 bases. Germline V gene lookup returns CDR1 SQVTM and CDR2 ANQGSEA. The CDR3 contains 14 residues. V was shortened by 4 bases and J by 8 bases, with 18 bases between the two germline ends. The CDR3 spells CSVAFPDAGDIQYF. CDR3 coding DNA: TGCAGCGTTGCCTTCCCGGACGCAGGGGACATTCAGTACTTC.

The chain combines TRBV9 with TRBJ1-6; no reliable D call. In germline, CDR1 is SGDLS, CDR2 YYNGEE. V was shortened by 1 base and J by 6 bases, with 17 bases between the two germline ends. The CDR3 contains 17 residues. The CDR3: CASSVSPVTELNSPLHF. The CDR3, as DNA: TGTGCCAGCAGCGTATCCCCGGTCACCGAACTTAATTCACCCCTCCACTTT.

In this sample, this clone turned up a few times. V gene TRBV2 combines with J gene TRBJ1-5; D gene unclear. Germline V gene lookup returns CDR1 SNHLY and CDR2 FYNNEI. The CDR3 totals 15 residues. V dropped 6 bases and J dropped 1 base, with 13 bases sitting between them. The CDR3 DNA reads as TGTGCCAGCAGGGGCGTCCGGGGAAGCAATCAGCCCCAGCATTTT. It codes for CASRGVRGSNQPQHF. Variable domain in full (rest from reference TRBV2 and TRBJ1-5): EPEVTQTPSHQVTQMGQEVILRCVPISNHLYFYWYRQILGQKVEFLVSFYNNEISEKSEIFDDQFSVERPDGSNFTLKIRSTKLEDSAMYFCASRGVRGSNQPQHFGDGTRLSIL.

This clone came up once. The rearrangement links TRBV7-9 to TRBJ2-2; TRBD2 matches 14 bases. The V gene end was trimmed by 5 bases and the J gene end by 4 bases; junction bases not matched to a gene: 6. The CDR3 is 17 amino acids. CDR1 and CDR2 (germline): SEHNR, FQNEAQ (reference sequence). Here the CDR3 reads CASSTGTSGRITGELFF. CDR3 nucleotides: TGTGCCAGCAGCACTGGGACTAGCGGGAGAATCACCGGGGAGCTGTTTTTT. The variable domain in full, with the rest retrieved from reference TRBV7-9 and TRBJ2-2, is DTGVSQNPRHKITKRGQNVTFRCDPISEHNRLYWYRQTLGQGPEFLTYFQNEAQLEKSRLLSDRFSAERPKGSFSTLEIQRTEQGDSAMYLCASSTGTSGRITGELFFGEGSRLTVL.